The next 22 T cell receptor beta chains were all read from a single sample in a study of post-analysis software for immune sequencing data (dated by TCRdb to about 2015). These receptors have no known antigen. The method behind the library was PCR. These reads were obtained on an Illumina HiSeq 2500. To reduce PCR and sequencing biases, unique molecular identifiers were built into the TCR beta cDNA libraries. The raw public data were reprocessed by TCRdb itself: fastp quality trimming at Q25, MiXCR clonotype calling, in-frame beta chains only. Every CDR3 protein is listed once, alongside the most common genes and DNA of its rows. The table for this sample lists over 250,000 distinct CDR3 sequences; 35% to 40% of them were counted only once. The top ten constitute under 5.5% of the sample. The full study reports these points: Significantly higher frequencies in patients than in controls were found for roughly 5 TRBV segments, including TRBV5-6, TRBV5-1 and TRBV20-1.

The sequenced sample consisted of blood. All receptors come from a girl under 18 with multiple sclerosis.

To note about this clonotype: A much larger clone differs by one base, so this may be a read error. The chain recombines TRBV6-1 with TRBJ1-2; no reliable D call. The CDR3 is made up of 15 amino acids. The germline V gene encodes CDR1 MNHNS and CDR2 SASEGT. The CDR3 DNA is TGTACCAGCAGTGAAGCCGGACGGTCTGGAGGTGGCTACACCTTC. Its protein product is CTSSEAGRSGGGYTF.

The V and J genes are TRBV4-3 and TRBJ2-7; 10 bases are a match to TRBD2. V shed 0 bases and J 2 bases; nucleotides not matched to a gene: 7. This CDR3 is 17 amino acids long. Germline V gene lookup returns CDR1 LGHNA and CDR2 YSLEER. The CDR3 loop is CASSQDIVLAGAYEQYF. The CDR3 nucleotides are TGCGCCAGCAGCCAAGATATCGTCCTAGCGGGGGCCTACGAGCAGTACTTC.

This clonotype has ten or more counts. This sequence joins TRBV5-1 and TRBJ1-1; D remains ambiguous. Between the trimmed V and J ends, which lost 1 base and 5 bases, there was a span of 9 bases. The CDR3 has 13 residues. From germline, CDR1 is SGHRS and CDR2 YFSETQ. CDR3 protein: CASSLMRGTEAFF. The CDR3 coding sequence is TGCGCCAGCAGCTTGATGCGGGGAACTGAAGCTTTCTTT.

This clonotype was counted at least ten times. The J gene is TRBJ1-5, the V gene TRBV20-1; D is undetermined. Per the germline V gene, CDR1 is DFQATT and CDR2 is SNEGSKA (reference sequence). There are 14 residues in the CDR3. V was shortened by 4 bases and J by 6 bases, with 16 bases between the two germline ends. DNA of the CDR3: TGCAGTGCTAACTCTCAGAGGCTGGGTCAGCCCCAGCATTTT. Its translation is CSANSQRLGQPQHF.

This clonotype was counted only a few times. The V call is TRBV27, the J call TRBJ2-5; D is ambiguous. CDR3 length: 14 residues. V lost 5 bases and J 2 bases, leaving 12 bases between the germline ends. Germline loops: CDR1 MNHEY, CDR2 SMNVEV (reference sequence). The CDR3 DNA reads as TGTGCCAGCAGTCCGCGACCGGGTCAAGAGACCCAGTACTTC. It encodes CASSPRPGQETQYF.

This clonotype was counted ten times or more. The V call is TRBV20-1, the J call TRBJ1-2, with D tentatively TRBD1 (6 bases). Germline-derived CDR1 and CDR2 are DFQATT and SNEGSKA (reference sequence). V was pared by 0 bases and J by 3 bases, with 11 bases between. The CDR3 sequence is 14 residues long. CDR3 in DNA: TGCAGTGCTAGAGATGGGGGGGCGGACTATGGCTACACCTTC. Its translation: CSARDGGADYGYTF.

Many counts were recorded for this clonotype. This rearrangement joins TRBV6-1 to TRBJ2-3; weak D call: TRBD2 (6 bases). CDR1 MNHNS and CDR2 SASEGT come from the germline V gene. V gave up 3 bases and J gave up 0 bases, with 10 bases separating them. There are 15 residues in the CDR3. CDR3 sequence: CASSDSGDSTDTQYF. In DNA, the CDR3 is TGTGCCAGCAGTGATTCGGGAGACAGCACAGATACGCAGTATTTT.

The rearrangement joins TRBV5-1 to TRBJ1-1, with 12 bases that match TRBD1. Germline CDR1 is SGHRS and CDR2 is YFSETQ. This CDR3 comprises 16 residues. Trimming cost V 0 bases and J 2 bases; bases outside gene matches: 2. CDR3 protein: CASSLVGTGGNTEAFF. DNA of the CDR3: TGCGCCAGCAGCTTGGTCGGGACAGGGGGCAACACTGAAGCTTTCTTT.

In this sample, this clonotype turned up a few times. The chain recombines TRBV29-1 with TRBJ1-1, with D unresolved. Trimming took off 7 bases at V and 4 bases at J, with 13 bases between the two ends. Germline V gene lookup returns CDR1 SQVTM and CDR2 ANQGSEA. The CDR3 has 12 residues. The CDR3 nucleotides are TGCAGCGGGTGGTCAGTCTCCACTGAAGCTTTCTTT. It translates to CSGWSVSTEAFF. The full variable domain, with the rest looked up from reference TRBV29-1 and TRBJ1-1, is SAVISQKPSRDICQRGTSLTIQCQVDSQVTMMFWYRQQPGQSLTLIATANQGSEATYESGFVIDKFPISRPNLTFSTLTVSNMSPEDSSIYLCSGWSVSTEAFFGQGTRLTVV.

This clonotype was seen ten or more times. The rearrangement joins TRBV5-1 to TRBJ2-1, with D perhaps matching TRBD1 (6 bases). This CDR3 contains 13 residues. CDR1 SGHRS and CDR2 YFSETQ come from the germline V gene. With 0 bases removed from V and 8 bases from J, the gap between germline ends came to 9 bases. CDR3 sequence (DNA): TGCGCCAGCAGCTTGGCCAGGGGCCATGAGCAGTTCTTC. This sequence encodes CASSLARGHEQFF.

The chain has TRBV7-2 and TRBJ2-7; maybe TRBD1 (5 bases). The V gene lost 3 bases and the J gene lost 6 bases, with 12 bases spanning the gap. Germline CDR1 reads SGHTA; CDR2 reads FQGNSA. This CDR3 spans 13 amino acids. The CDR3 reads CASSLESRGEQYF. The CDR3 region has the DNA TGTGCCAGCAGCTTGGAAAGTAGGGGCGAGCAGTACTTC.

This clonotype was seen a handful of times. A much larger clone is a single base away; this may be a read error. The chain joins TRBV7-2 to TRBJ2-5, with 11 positions matching TRBD2. With 7 bases clipped from V and 7 bases from J, the junction kept 5 bases outside the gene matches. Germline V CDR1 and CDR2: SGHTA, FQGNSA. This CDR3 is built from 13 residues. The CDR3 loop reads CASKTSGSRTQYF. CDR3 coding DNA: TGTGCCAGCAAAACTAGCGGGAGTCGGACCCAGTACTTC.

V usage is TRBV5-1 and J usage is TRBJ1-4; 9 nucleotides line up with TRBD1. This CDR3 has 18 amino acids. With V trimmed by 1 base and J by 8 bases, 15 bases remained unmatched. CDR1 is SGHRS and CDR2 is YFSETQ in the germline V gene. The CDR3 sequence: CASSLKSGQGPATEKLFF. CDR3 sequence (DNA): TGCGCCAGCAGCTTGAAGTCGGGACAGGGCCCCGCGACCGAAAAACTGTTTTTT.

V gene TRBV4-1 combines with J gene TRBJ2-1; tentatively, D is TRBD1 (5 bases). CDR1 and CDR2 from the germline V gene are MGHRA and YSYEKL. The CDR3 length is 15 residues. Deletions cut 0 bases from V and 8 bases from J, with 14 bases between. The CDR3 DNA is TGCGCCAGCAGCCAAGATCATTACGGCAGGGATGAGCAGTTCTTC. Encoded protein: CASSQDHYGRDEQFF.

This clonotype was counted a few times. The chain combines TRBV7-9 with TRBJ1-1; unclear D gene. V was shortened by 0 bases and J by 8 bases, with 10 bases between the two germline ends. The germline gives CDR1 SEHNR, CDR2 FQNEAQ (reference sequence). The CDR3 covers 13 residues. CDR3 coding DNA: TGTGCCAGCAGCTTAGCGAGGGAACGGGAAGCTTTCTTT. It codes for CASSLAREREAFF.

The sample holds many counts of this clonotype. The rearrangement joins TRBV7-2 to TRBJ2-1, with TRBD2 identical over 11 bases. This CDR3 spans 16 amino acids. Germline loops: CDR1 SGHTA, CDR2 FQGNSA. With 4 bases clipped from V and 8 bases from J, the junction kept 10 bases outside the gene matches. CDR3 DNA: TGTGCCAGCAGCTCGAGACTAGCGGGGAGACAGGATGAGCAGTTCTTC. Translation gives CASSSRLAGRQDEQFF. Looking up the rest from reference TRBV7-2 and TRBJ2-1 gives the full variable domain: GAGVSQSPSNKVTEKGKDVELRCDPISGHTALYWYRQSLGQGLEFLIYFQGNSAPDKSGLPSDRFSAERTGGSVSTLTIQRTQQEDSAVYLCASSSRLAGRQDEQFFGPGTRLTVL.

The rearrangement joins TRBV20-1 to TRBJ1-4; D is unresolved. The CDR3 totals 15 residues. Germline V lookup: CDR1 DFQATT, CDR2 SNEGSKA (reference sequence). Trimming cost V 2 bases and J 0 bases, with 10 bases left between them. The CDR3 DNA reads as TGCAGTGCTAGACCTGAGGGCTCAACTAATGAAAAACTGTTTTTT. Protein sequence: CSARPEGSTNEKLFF.

The CDR3 here is CAIGTAPNTGELFF. CDR3 bases: TGTGCCATTGGGACGGCTCCGAACACCGGGGAGCTGTTTTTT. V and J are TRBV24-1 and TRBJ2-2; D is possibly TRBD1 or TRBD2 (5 bases each). CDR1 is KGHDR, CDR2 SFDVKD, per germline. The CDR3 contains 14 residues. With 11 bases removed from V and 0 bases from J, the gap between germline ends came to 12 bases.

V gene TRBV20-1 combines with J gene TRBJ2-6; 7 positions agree with TRBD1. Per the germline V gene, CDR1 is DFQATT and CDR2 is SNEGSKA (reference sequence). Trimming took 0 bases from V and 0 from J; bases not matched to a gene: 5. This CDR3 has 17 residues. CDR3 region: CSARDWTGTSGANVLTF. As DNA, the CDR3 is TGCAGTGCTAGAGACTGGACAGGCACCTCTGGGGCCAACGTCCTGACTTTC.

The rearrangement uses TRBV6-5 and TRBJ2-5; D gene ambiguous. CDR1 and CDR2 from the germline V gene are MNHEY and SVGAGI. V dropped 9 bases and J dropped 3 bases, with 8 bases sitting between them. The CDR3 has 11 residues. The CDR3 region has the DNA TGTGCCAGTCGCCGGGAAGAGACCCAGTACTTC. This codes for CASRREETQYF.

This clonotype was detected ten times or more. The chain employs TRBV6-4 and TRBJ2-1; tentatively, D is TRBD2 (6 bases). The CDR3 is 14 residues long. Germline V gene lookup returns CDR1 MRHNA and CDR2 SNTAGT. Trimming removed 3 bases at V and 6 bases at J, with 12 bases between. The DNA for the CDR3 is TGTGCCAGCAGTGAGAAGGAAGCGGGCAATGAGCAGTTCTTC. Translation: CASSEKEAGNEQFF.

This clonotype has only a few counts. The rearrangement links TRBV20-1 to TRBJ2-1, with D possibly TRBD2 on 5 matching bases. The ends were cut back, 3 bases at V and 11 bases at J, with 17 bases in the middle. This CDR3 is 13 amino acids long. CDR1 DFQATT and CDR2 SNEGSKA come from the germline V gene (reference sequence). The CDR3 DNA reads as TGCAGTGCTAGGCCATCGGGGTGGGATAAGCAGTTCTTC. Its translation is CSARPSGWDKQFF.